This passage covers 11 T cell receptor beta chains from one sample sequenced in a study of Graves' ophthalmopathy and Graves' hyperthyroidism. TCR beta CDR3 regions were amplified from RNA transcripts. HTBI-primed first-round RT-PCR preceded second-round multiplex PCR. TCRdb processed the multiplex PCR reads anew with MiXCR; each CDR3 protein has one entry. In the table there are some 520,000 distinct CDR3 sequences, around an eighth of which are singletons. The material sequenced was blood. Receptors originate from a woman aged 25 to 39 with Graves' ophthalmopathy.

V gene TRBV6-2 or TRBV6-3 combines with J gene TRBJ2-7; TRBD1 matches 10 bases. Germline CDR1 MNHEY, CDR2 SVGEGT. J lost 3 bases, V lost 4 bases, and 3 bases had no gene match. The CDR3 is 14 amino acids. The CDR3 is CASSWGQGIYEQYF. As DNA, the CDR3 is TGTGCCAGCAGTTGGGGACAGGGGATCTACGAGCAGTACTTC.

This clonotype was detected ten times or more. V is TRBV7-3 and J is TRBJ2-5, with no clear D. CDR1 is SGHTA and CDR2 is FQGTGA in the germline V gene. Trimming cost V 2 bases and J 5 bases, with 9 bases left between them. The CDR3 extends over 13 amino acids. CDR3 protein: CASSLERGETQYF. CDR3 bases: TGTGCCAGCAGCTTAGAGCGTGGGGAGACCCAGTACTTC.

This clonotype was recorded many times. The chain combines TRBV20-1 with TRBJ2-5; D is uncertain. This CDR3 comprises 12 residues. The V gene lost 5 bases and the J gene lost 5 bases, with 12 bases spanning the gap. Germline assignment: CDR1 DFQATT and CDR2 SNEGSKA (reference sequence). CDR3 DNA: TGCAGTGCTCAGGCTAGTGTGGAGACCCAGTACTTC. Its translation: CSAQASVETQYF.

This clonotype was detected many times. This chain links TRBV19 with TRBJ1-1; unclear D gene. The ends were cut back, 3 bases at V and 2 bases at J, with 16 bases in the middle. Germline values: CDR1 LNHDA, CDR2 SQIVND (reference sequence). The CDR3 covers 16 residues. The CDR3 is CASSMVQVARNTEAFF. CDR3 coding DNA: TGTGCCAGTAGTATGGTCCAGGTGGCCAGAAACACTGAAGCTTTCTTT.

Remarks on this clonotype: A read error may be the cause here, since a much bigger clone is one base away. The chain is built from TRBV29-1 and TRBJ1-2, with a possible D match to TRBD1 (6 bases). V was shortened by 5 bases and J by 4 bases, with 11 bases between the two germline ends. This CDR3 comprises 12 residues. The germline V gene has CDR1 SQVTM and CDR2 ANQGSEA. DNA of the CDR3: TGCAGCGTTTCGGACAGACTCTATGGCTACACCTTC. It translates to CSVSDRLYGYTF.

The chain carries TRBV11-3 and TRBJ2-2; D is unresolved. The CDR3 is made up of 14 amino acids. Germline CDR1 SGHNT, CDR2 YENEEA. Trimming stripped 0 bases from V and 8 bases from J, with 10 bases between. The CDR3 DNA follows: TGTGCCAGCAGCTTAGATTGGAGCACTGGGGAGCTGTTTTTT. This encodes CASSLDWSTGELFF.

This clonotype was seen many times. V usage is TRBV12-3 or TRBV12-4 and J usage is TRBJ2-7; D is possibly TRBD2 (6 bases). Between the trimmed V and J ends, which lost 3 bases and 5 bases, there was a span of 17 bases. CDR3 size: 15 residues. CDR3 sequence (DNA): TGTGCCAGCAGTTTCAGAGCCTCGGAGGGCAACGAGCAGTACTTC. It specifies CASSFRASEGNEQYF.

In its sample, this clonotype was seen a few times. This chain links TRBV2 with TRBJ1-6; a possible D gene is TRBD1 (5 bases). V dropped 6 bases and J dropped 6 bases, with 15 bases sitting between them. The CDR3 is made up of 15 amino acids. CDR1 and CDR2 from the germline V gene are SNHLY and FYNNEI. CDR3 protein: CASSLGAGTNSPLHF. The DNA of the CDR3 is TGTGCCAGCAGCCTCGGGGCAGGGACTAATTCACCCCTCCACTTT. Full variable domain (remainder filled in from reference TRBV2 and TRBJ1-6): EPEVTQTPSHQVTQMGQEVILRCVPISNHLYFYWYRQILGQKVEFLVSFYNNEISEKSEIFDDQFSVERPDGSNFTLKIRSTKLEDSAMYFCASSLGAGTNSPLHFGNGTRLTVT.

This clonotype was observed many times. The chain has TRBV30 and TRBJ2-2, with a tentative D call TRBD2 (6 bases). Per the germline V gene, CDR1 is GTSNPN and CDR2 is SVGIG (reference sequence). The CDR3 length is 13 residues. The V end was cut by 5 bases, the J end by 8 bases, with 15 bases between. The CDR3 is CAWSGTWLGELFF. CDR3 coding DNA: TGTGCCTGGTCCGGGACTTGGCTGGGGGAGCTGTTTTTT.

This sequence joins TRBV20-1 and TRBJ1-1; D gene unclear. Trimming pared 5 bases from V and 1 base from J, leaving 14 bases between. The CDR3 length is 14 residues. CDR1 DFQATT and CDR2 SNEGSKA come from the germline V gene (reference sequence). The CDR3 nucleotides are TGCAGTGCTTCCGGACGGCTACCGAACACTGAAGCTTTCTTT. It encodes CSASGRLPNTEAFF.

This clonotype was found many times. The genes are TRBV5-1 and TRBJ1-2; 9 bases align to TRBD1. The length of the CDR3 is 15 residues. V trimming: 0 bases; J trimming: 4 bases; junction bases outside the gene matches: 4. Germline lookup yields CDR1 SGHRS and CDR2 YFSETQ. The chain's CDR3 is CASSLGQGGSYGYTF. CDR3 in DNA: TGCGCCAGCAGCTTGGGACAGGGGGGAAGCTATGGCTACACCTTC.